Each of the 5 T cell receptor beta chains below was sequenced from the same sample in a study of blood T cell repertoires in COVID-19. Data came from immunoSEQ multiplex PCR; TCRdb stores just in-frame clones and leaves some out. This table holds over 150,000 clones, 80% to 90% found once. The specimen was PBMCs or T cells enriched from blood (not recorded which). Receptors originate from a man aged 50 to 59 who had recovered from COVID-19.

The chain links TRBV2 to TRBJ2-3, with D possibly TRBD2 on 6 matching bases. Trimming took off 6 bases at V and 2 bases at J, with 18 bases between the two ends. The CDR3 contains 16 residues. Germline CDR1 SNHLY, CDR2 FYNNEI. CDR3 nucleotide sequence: TGTGCCAGCAGCCCGCGCGGGGTCCCGCCCACAGATACGCAGTATTTT. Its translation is CASSPRGVPPTDTQYF.

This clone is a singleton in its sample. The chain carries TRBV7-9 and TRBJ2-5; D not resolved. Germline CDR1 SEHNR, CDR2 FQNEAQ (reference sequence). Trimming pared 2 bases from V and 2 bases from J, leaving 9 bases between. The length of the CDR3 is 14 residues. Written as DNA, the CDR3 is TGTGCCAGCAGCTTAATGGCAGGACAAGAGACCCAGTACTTC. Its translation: CASSLMAGQETQYF.

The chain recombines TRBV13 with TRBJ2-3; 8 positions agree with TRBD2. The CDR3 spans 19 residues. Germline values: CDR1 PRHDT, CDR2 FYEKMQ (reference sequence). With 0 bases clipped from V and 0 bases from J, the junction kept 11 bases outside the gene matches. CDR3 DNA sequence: TGTGCCAGCAGCTTAGGTGGCCTAGCGGGTTCCTTTAGCACAGATACGCAGTATTTT. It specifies CASSLGGLAGSFSTDTQYF.

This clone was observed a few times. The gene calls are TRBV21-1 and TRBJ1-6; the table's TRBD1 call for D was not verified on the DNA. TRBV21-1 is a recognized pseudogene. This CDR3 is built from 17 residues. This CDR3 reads CASSKGTGRRDNSPLHF. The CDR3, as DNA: TGTGCCAGCAGCAAAGGGACAGGGAGAAGGGACAATTCACCCCTCCACTTT.

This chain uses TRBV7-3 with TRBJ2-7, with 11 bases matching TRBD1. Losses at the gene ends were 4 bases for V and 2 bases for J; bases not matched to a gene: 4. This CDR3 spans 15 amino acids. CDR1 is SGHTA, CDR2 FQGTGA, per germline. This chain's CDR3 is CASSYGQGAPYEQYF. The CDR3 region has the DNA TGTGCCAGCAGCTACGGACAGGGGGCTCCCTACGAGCAGTACTTC. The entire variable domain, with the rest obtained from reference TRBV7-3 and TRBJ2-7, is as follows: GAGVSQTPSNKVTEKGKYVELRCDPISGHTALYWYRQSLGQGPEFLIYFQGTGAADDSGLPNDRFFAVRPEGSVSTLKIQRTERGDSAVYLCASSYGQGAPYEQYFGPGTRLTVT.